The source of this T cell receptor (beta chain) is a study of CD8 T cells in ankylosing spondylitis. Overall study findings and caveats: Existing reports had already noted some motif variants in reactive arthritis synovial fluid and blood. Disease-linked clones were CD8+ and relatively rare in peripheral blood.

TCRdb redid the calling of the 5' RACE reads with MiXCR, one entry per CDR3 protein. The table records over 130,000 distinct CDR3 sequences, under 45% of them present only once. The V and J ends lost 0 bases and 1 base respectively, with 3 bases between them. The V gene's germline CDR1 is LNHNV and CDR2 YYDKDF (reference sequence). There are 13 residues in the CDR3. In the case of this clonotype: Its cognate antigen is unknown.

Material for sequencing was synovial fluid, either unsorted or a sorted T cell fraction (not recorded which). This sequence was found in a male donor with ankylosing spondylitis. The rearrangement joins TRBV15 to TRBJ1-2; D unclear. The CDR3 bases are TGTGCCACCAGCAGAGAAAATAACTATGGCTACACCTTC. Protein product: CATSRENNYGYTF. The full variable domain, rest sourced from reference TRBV15 and TRBJ1-2, is DAMVIQNPRYQVTQFGKPVTLSCSQTLNHNVMYWYQQKSSQAPKLLFHYYDKDFNNEADTPDNFQSRRPNTSFCFLDIRSPGLGDTAMYLCATSRENNYGYTFGSGTRLTVV.